The text below deals with one T cell receptor beta chain. This entry belongs to a study of blood T cell repertoires in COVID-19. Study-level information: Material from acute and convalescent COVID-19 was sourced from the United States, Italy and Spain. In each case, the material was cDNA or gDNA derived from T cells, B-cell-depleted T cells, or PBMCs.

Germline V gene sequence: CDR1 MNHEY, CDR2 SMNVEV (reference sequence). V lost 3 bases, J lost 4 bases, and 8 bases stayed unmatched. CDR3 length equals 17 residues. In the original processing: Quantification of nucleated cells was approximated via reference gene primer amplification. Some clones are missing from TCRdb's copy, which holds only in-frame ones; the method was immunoSEQ multiplex PCR. Clone size and V and J calls were adopted from that table, with D and trimming inferred from the DNA. This sample has more than 100,000 clones, with 87% found just once. The sequenced sample was peripheral blood. The chain joins TRBV27 to TRBJ2-3; TRBD2 agrees at 12 bases. The receptor's source is an older woman with acute or convalescent COVID-19. CDR3 loop: CASSFTSGTSGPDTQYF. CDR3 coding DNA: TGTGCCAGCAGTTTCACTTCCGGGACTAGCGGGCCAGATACGCAGTATTTT.